This record concerns one TCR delta chain sequence. This clone was observed many times. What this receptor recognizes is not known. The protein TCRdb lists belongs to a much larger clone and differs from this DNA's translation at residue 10, which points to a read error; the protein shown is made from the DNA. These data come from a study of DNA immune sequencing with unique molecular identifiers (TCRdb year 2020). Broadly, across the study: Immunomagnetic cell separation was used to enrich gammadelta T cells from buffy coats, and the genomic DNA of the enriched gammadelta T cells was then sequenced. Fluorescence-activated cell sorting was used to enrich gammadelta T cells from the PBMC of around ten healthy people. For the enriched versus non-enriched comparison, about 100 ng enriched gammadelta T-cell DNA and approximately 1 ug non-enriched PBMC DNA were sequenced. An ultrasensitive DNA-based TRD repertoire sequencing method using PCR-introduced unique molecular identifiers was developed and validated in the study. Validation of the method was performed on synthetic reference molecules and on blood samples from healthy individuals. All donors were healthy people, and ten of the donors were profiled using sorted gammadelta T cells from peripheral blood. Summary of the overall study and its limitations: Healthy donors differed in TRD repertoire diversity, and several donors were highly oligoclonal, meaning the top 5 clonotypes made up more than half of productive molecules. Novel TRD sequences not targeted by the primers cannot be detected with the primer-based approach. Among clonotypes in healthy donors, TRDV2 paired with TRDJ1 was identified as the most common TRD rearrangement.

V has 2 bases trimmed and J has 4 bases trimmed; junction bases matching no gene number 34. CDR1 and CDR2 (TSWWSYY, QGS) derive from the germline V gene. The cysteine opens and the phenylalanine closes a CDR3 of 26 amino acids. CDR3 DNA only is kept here, 78 bases in frame from base 1. The library was prepared using multiplex PCR. Genomic DNA was amplified with a 32-plex assay using primers for all 8 TRDV and 4 TRDJ genes covering the CDR3. A 12-nucleotide UMI was added during approximately 3 barcoding PCR cycles, followed by a second PCR with Illumina adapter primers. Libraries were purified with AMPure XP beads and quality-checked on a Fragment Analyzer with the HS NGS Fragment kit. Sequencing was run on an Illumina MiniSeq mid-output kit with around 20% PhiX and 150 cycles of paired-end reads. In the paper's pipeline: MIGEC version 1.2.9 was used to process reads, grouping reads by UMI and building error-corrected consensus sequences. For post-processing, modified scripts from VDJtools version 1.2.1 were used together with the tcR R package. TCRdb reran clone calling on the public reads with CATT; rows sharing one DNA sequence were then combined. V and J calls and clone size were set by TCRdb, not the authors. This sample has fewer than 2,000 delta-chain clones in its table, and 6% to 6.5% of those were observed once. The top ten constitute 53% of the sample.

Sample: gamma-delta T cells from buffy coat blood. The sequence was collected from a human donor in good health. The chain is assembled from TRDV1 and TRDJ1; 13 junctional bases match TRDD3. TCRdb does not report a J gene; here it was assigned by matching the DNA to germline references. The CDR3 in this case is CALGESAPYYPPHWGIRGIPLDKLIF. The sequenced DNA: TGTGCTCTTGGGGAATCGGCCCCCTACTACCCCCCTCACTGGGGGATACGCGGCATACCTCTCGATAAACTCATCTTT.